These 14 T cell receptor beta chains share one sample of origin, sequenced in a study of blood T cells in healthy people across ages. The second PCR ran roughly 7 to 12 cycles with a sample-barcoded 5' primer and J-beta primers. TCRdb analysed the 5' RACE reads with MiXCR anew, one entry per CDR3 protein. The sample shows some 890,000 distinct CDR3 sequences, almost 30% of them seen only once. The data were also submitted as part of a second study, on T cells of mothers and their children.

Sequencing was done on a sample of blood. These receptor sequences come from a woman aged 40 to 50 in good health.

The CDR3 DNA sequence: TGCAGTGCTAGAGCGGGATTTGTAGATACGCAGTATTTT. Its protein product is CSARAGFVDTQYF. V and J are TRBV20-1 and TRBJ2-3; TRBD2 might be the D (5 bases). The germline gives CDR1 DFQATT, CDR2 SNEGSKA (reference sequence). This CDR3 is built from 13 residues. Trimming shortened V by 1 base and J by 5 bases, and 10 bases separated the two germline ends.

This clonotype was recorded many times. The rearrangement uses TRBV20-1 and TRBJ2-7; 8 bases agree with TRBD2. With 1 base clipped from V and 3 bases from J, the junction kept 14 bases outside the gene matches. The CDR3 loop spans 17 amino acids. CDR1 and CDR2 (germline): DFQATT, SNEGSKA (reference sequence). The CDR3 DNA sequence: TGCAGTGCTAGAGCCCGGGTTGATAGCGGGGCCCTCTACGAGCAGTACTTC. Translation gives CSARARVDSGALYEQYF.

The CDR3 loop is CSAMPDYEQYF. The CDR3 DNA is TGCAGTGCTATGCCGGATTACGAGCAGTACTTC. The rearrangement links TRBV20-1 to TRBJ2-7; the D is unclear. With 4 bases removed from V and 4 bases from J, the gap between germline ends came to 8 bases. This CDR3 is 11 amino acids long. Germline V gene sequence: CDR1 DFQATT, CDR2 SNEGSKA (reference sequence).

The CDR3 here is CSAPYARGPNQPQHF. The CDR3 DNA reads TGCAGTGCTCCCTACGCCAGGGGGCCCAATCAGCCCCAGCATTTT. The chain uses TRBV20-1 and TRBJ1-5, with TRBD1 identical over 8 bases. Germline-derived CDR1 and CDR2 are DFQATT and SNEGSKA (reference sequence). The CDR3 contains 15 residues. V was clipped by 5 bases and J by 3 bases; unmatched bases: 9.

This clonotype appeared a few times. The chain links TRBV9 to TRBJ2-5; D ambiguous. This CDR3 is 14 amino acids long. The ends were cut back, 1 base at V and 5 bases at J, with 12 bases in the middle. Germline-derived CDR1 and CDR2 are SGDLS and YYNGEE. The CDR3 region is CASSVTRVGETQYF. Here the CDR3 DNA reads TGTGCCAGCAGCGTAACAAGGGTGGGGGAGACCCAGTACTTC.

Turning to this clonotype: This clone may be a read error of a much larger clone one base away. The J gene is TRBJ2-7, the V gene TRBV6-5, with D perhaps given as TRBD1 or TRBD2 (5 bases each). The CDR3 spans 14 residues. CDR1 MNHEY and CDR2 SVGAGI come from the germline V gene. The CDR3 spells CAGSPSGARYEQYF. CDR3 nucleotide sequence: TGTGCCGGCAGTCCTTCCGGGGCACGCTACGAGCAGTACTTC.

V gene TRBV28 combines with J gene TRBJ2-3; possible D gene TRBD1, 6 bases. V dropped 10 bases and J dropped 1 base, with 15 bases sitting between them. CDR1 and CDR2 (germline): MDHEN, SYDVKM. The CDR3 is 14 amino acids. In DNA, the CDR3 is TGTGCCACGATAGACAGGCCCCGCACAGATACGCAGTATTTT. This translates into CATIDRPRTDTQYF.

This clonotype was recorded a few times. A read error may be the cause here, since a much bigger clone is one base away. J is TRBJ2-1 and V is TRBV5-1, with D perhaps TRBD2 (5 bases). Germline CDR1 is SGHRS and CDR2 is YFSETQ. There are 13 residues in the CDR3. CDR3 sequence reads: CASSLGGYSEQFF. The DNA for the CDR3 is TGCGCCAGCAGCTTGGGCGGGTACAGTGAGCAGTTCTTC.

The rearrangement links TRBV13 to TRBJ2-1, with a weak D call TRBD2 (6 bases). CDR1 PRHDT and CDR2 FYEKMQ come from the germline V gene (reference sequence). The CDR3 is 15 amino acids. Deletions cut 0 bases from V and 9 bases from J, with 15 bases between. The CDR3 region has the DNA TGTGCCAGCAGCTTAGGGCGGGGAGTACGGGGTGAGCAGTTCTTC. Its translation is CASSLGRGVRGEQFF. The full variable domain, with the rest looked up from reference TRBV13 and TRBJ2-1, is AAGVIQSPRHLIKEKRETATLKCYPIPRHDTVYWYQQGPGQDPQFLISFYEKMQSDKGSIPDRFSAQQFSDYHSELNMSSLELGDSALYFCASSLGRGVRGEQFFGPGTRLTVL.

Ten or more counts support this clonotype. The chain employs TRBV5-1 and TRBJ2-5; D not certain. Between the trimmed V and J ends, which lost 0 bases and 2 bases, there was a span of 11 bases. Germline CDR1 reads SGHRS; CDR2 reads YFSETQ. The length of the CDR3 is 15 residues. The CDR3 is CASSLASQTQETQYF. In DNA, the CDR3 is TGCGCCAGCAGCTTGGCGTCGCAGACACAAGAGACCCAGTACTTC.

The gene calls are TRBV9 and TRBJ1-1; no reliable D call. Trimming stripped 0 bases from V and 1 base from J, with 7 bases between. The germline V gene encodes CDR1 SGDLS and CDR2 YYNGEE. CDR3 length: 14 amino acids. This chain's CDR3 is CASSVESTNTEAFF. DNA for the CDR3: TGTGCCAGCAGCGTAGAGAGCACGAACACTGAAGCTTTCTTT.

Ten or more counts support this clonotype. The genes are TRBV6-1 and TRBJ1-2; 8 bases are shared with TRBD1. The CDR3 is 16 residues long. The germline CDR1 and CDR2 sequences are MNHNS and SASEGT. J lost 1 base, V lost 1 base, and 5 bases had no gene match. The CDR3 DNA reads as TGTGCCAGCAGTGAAGGGGACAGGACCCTTAACTATGGCTACACCTTC. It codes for CASSEGDRTLNYGYTF.

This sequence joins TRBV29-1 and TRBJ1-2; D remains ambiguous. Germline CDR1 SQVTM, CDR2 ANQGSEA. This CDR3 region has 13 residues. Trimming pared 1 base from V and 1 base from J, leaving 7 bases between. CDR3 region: CSVEVQFNYGYTF. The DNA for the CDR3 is TGCAGCGTTGAAGTTCAGTTTAACTATGGCTACACCTTC.

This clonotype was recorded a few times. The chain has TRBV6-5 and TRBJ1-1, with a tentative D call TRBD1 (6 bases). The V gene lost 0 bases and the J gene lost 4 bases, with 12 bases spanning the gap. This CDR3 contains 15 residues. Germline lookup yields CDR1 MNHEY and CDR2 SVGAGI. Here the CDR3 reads CASSYSYRVSTEAFF. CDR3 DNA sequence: TGTGCCAGCAGTTACTCGTACAGGGTGAGCACTGAAGCTTTCTTT.